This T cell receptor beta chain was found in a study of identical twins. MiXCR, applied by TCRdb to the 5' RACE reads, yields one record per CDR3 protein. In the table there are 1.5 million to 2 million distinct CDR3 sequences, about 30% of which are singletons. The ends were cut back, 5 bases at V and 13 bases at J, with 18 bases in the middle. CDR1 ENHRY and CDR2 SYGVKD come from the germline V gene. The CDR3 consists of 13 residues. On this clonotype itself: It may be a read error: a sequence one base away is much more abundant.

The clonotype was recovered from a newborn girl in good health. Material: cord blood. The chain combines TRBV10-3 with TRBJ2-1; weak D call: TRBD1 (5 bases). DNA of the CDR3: TGTGCCATCAGTCCGAGACAGCAAGAGACCCAGTTCTTC. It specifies CAISPRQQETQFF.